The 29 T cell receptor beta chains presented below share a single source sample, sequenced in a study of blood T cell repertoires in COVID-19 (dated by TCRdb to the early 2020s). Receptor amplification or capture employed the immunoSEQ multiplex PCR assay. This is the immuneACCESS table as TCRdb keeps it, with only in-frame sequences that have V and J called. A part of the clones is gone; compared with another copy, unresolved V genes explain less than half, and the rest is unexplained. The sample table shows about 400,000 clones, and more than 75% are seen once. Together, the top ten hold under 3% of the sample. Sequencing was carried out using peripheral blood. These receptors originate from a human donor in a cohort sampled during active COVID-19.

This chain links TRBV28 with TRBJ1-2; D is ambiguous. V was shortened by 7 bases and J by 5 bases, with 14 bases between the two germline ends. The CDR3 runs 13 residues. Per the germline V gene, CDR1 is MDHEN and CDR2 is SYDVKM. As DNA, the CDR3 is TGTGCCAGCAACGGGGTCTTACCTTATGGCTACACCTTC. Translated: CASNGVLPYGYTF.

The gene calls are TRBV30 and TRBJ2-1; 11 bases match TRBD2. The CDR3 is 20 amino acids. Germline V gives CDR1 GTSNPN, CDR2 SVGIG (reference sequence). V lost 0 bases and J lost 0; bases outside the gene matches: 13. CDR3 nucleotides: TGTGCCTGGAGTGTGGGGCTAGCGGGGGGCCGGTGGAGCTCCTACAATGAGCAGTTCTTC. Translating gives CAWSVGLAGGRWSSYNEQFF.

V usage is TRBV7-6 and J usage is TRBJ1-2; D may be TRBD1 (6 bases). With 2 bases removed from V and 5 bases from J, the gap between germline ends came to 15 bases. CDR3 length: 15 amino acids. CDR1 and CDR2 from the germline V gene are SGHVS and FNYEAQ. The CDR3 DNA reads TGTGCCAGCAGCTTACAATTGGGGGCGGAGTATGGCTACACCTTC. This codes for CASSLQLGAEYGYTF.

The rearrangement uses TRBV6-5 and TRBJ1-2; D remains ambiguous. V was trimmed by 7 bases and J by 1 base, leaving 16 bases between them. This CDR3 is 15 amino acids long. Germline lookup yields CDR1 MNHEY and CDR2 SVGAGI. CDR3 nucleotides: TGTGCCAGCACCCAAGAAAGCAACCTTAACTATGGCTACACCTTC. It translates to CASTQESNLNYGYTF.

The chain couples TRBV7-2 to TRBJ1-2; D gene unclear. Deletions cut 5 bases from V and 4 bases from J, with 17 bases between. Germline V gene lookup returns CDR1 SGHTA and CDR2 FQGNSA. This CDR3 comprises 15 residues. Here the CDR3 DNA reads TGTGCCAGCAGCGCTACTCCGGTGTTCTTCTATGGCTACACCTTC. It specifies CASSATPVFFYGYTF. Complete variable domain (other parts from reference TRBV7-2 and TRBJ1-2): GAGVSQSPSNKVTEKGKDVELRCDPISGHTALYWYRQSLGQGLEFLIYFQGNSAPDKSGLPSDRFSAERTGGSVSTLTIQRTQQEDSAVYLCASSATPVFFYGYTFGSGTRLTVV.

The V call is TRBV6-6, the J call TRBJ1-5; no clear D gene. There are 16 residues in the CDR3. Trimming pared 7 bases from V and 3 bases from J, leaving 19 bases between. Germline V gene sequence: CDR1 MNHNY, CDR2 SVGAGI (reference sequence). The CDR3 spells CASTPLGLAANQPQHF. The CDR3 DNA follows: TGTGCCAGCACCCCGCTTGGGCTCGCCGCCAATCAGCCCCAGCATTTT.

The rearrangement uses TRBV28 and TRBJ2-7, with 8 bases aligning to TRBD1. V trimming: 3 bases; J trimming: 6 bases; junction bases outside the gene matches: 7. CDR1 and CDR2 (germline): MDHEN, SYDVKM. The CDR3 runs 14 residues. Here the CDR3 reads CASSLEAGGLEQYF. The CDR3 DNA is TGTGCCAGCAGTTTGGAGGCAGGGGGCCTCGAGCAGTACTTC. The whole variable domain, filled in from reference TRBV28 and TRBJ2-7, reads DVKVTQSSRYLVKRTGEKVFLECVQDMDHENMFWYRQDPGLGLRLIYFSYDVKMKEKGDIPEGYSVSREKKERFSLILESASTNQTSMYLCASSLEAGGLEQYFGPGTRLTVT.

This sequence joins TRBV18 and TRBJ1-5, with D perhaps matching TRBD1 (6 bases). V gave up 3 bases and J gave up 2 bases, with 14 bases separating them. The CDR3 is made up of 16 amino acids. Germline V gene data show CDR1 as KGHSH and CDR2 as LQKENI. The DNA of the CDR3 is TGTGCCAGCTCACCTTCGGGGGGCGATGGCAATCAGCCCCAGCATTTT. Encoded protein: CASSPSGGDGNQPQHF.

The chain links TRBV18 to TRBJ1-2; D perhaps matches TRBD1 (5 bases). Trimming left V 3 bases short and J 6 bases short, with 11 bases between. Germline V lookup: CDR1 KGHSH, CDR2 LQKENI. CDR3 length equals 13 residues. The CDR3 region is CASSPTARDGYTF. The CDR3 bases are TGTGCCAGCTCACCCACGGCCAGGGATGGCTACACCTTC.

The chain has TRBV15 and TRBJ2-7; 7 positions agree with TRBD1. The J segment lost 6 bases and the V segment lost 2 bases, leaving 7 bases of the junction unmatched. From germline, CDR1 is LNHNV and CDR2 YYDKDF (reference sequence). CDR3 length equals 14 residues. In nucleotides, the CDR3 is TGTGCCACCAGCAGATCTAGGACAGGAGGCGAGCAGTACTTC. Its translation: CATSRSRTGGEQYF.

The CDR3 region is CASSTSPGNQPQHF. The CDR3 bases are TGTGCCAGCAGCACCTCTCCAGGAAATCAGCCCCAGCATTTT. This chain links TRBV6-5 with TRBJ1-5; no firm D call. Germline V gene data show CDR1 as MNHEY and CDR2 as SVGAGI. V was pared by 6 bases and J by 4 bases, with 13 bases between. The CDR3 length is 14 residues.

This sequence joins TRBV6-5 and TRBJ2-7, with D uncertain. With 6 bases removed from V and 7 bases from J, the gap between germline ends came to 16 bases. Germline V lookup: CDR1 MNHEY, CDR2 SVGAGI. CDR3 length: 13 residues. CDR3 in amino acids: CASRRFGVSEQYF. CDR3 coding DNA: TGTGCCAGCAGGAGGTTTGGAGTTTCAGAGCAGTACTTC.

This chain links TRBV2 with TRBJ2-1, with D possibly being TRBD2 (6 bases). Between the trimmed V and J ends, which lost 8 bases and 6 bases, there was a span of 14 bases. Germline V lookup: CDR1 SNHLY, CDR2 FYNNEI. There are 13 residues in the CDR3. In DNA, the CDR3 is TGTGCCAGCGGGACCACCGGGGGCAATGAGCAGTTCTTC. This gives the protein CASGTTGGNEQFF.

This chain uses TRBV6-5 with TRBJ2-5, with 9 positions matching TRBD2. V shed 2 bases and J 1 base; nucleotides not matched to a gene: 2. Germline-derived CDR1 and CDR2 are MNHEY and SVGAGI. CDR3 size: 15 residues. CDR3 sequence: CASSYELAGQETQYF. CDR3 bases: TGTGCCAGCAGTTACGAACTAGCGGGCCAAGAGACCCAGTACTTC.

This sequence joins TRBV7-3 and TRBJ2-3; 8 nucleotides line up with TRBD2. This CDR3 spans 13 amino acids. CDR1 SGHTA and CDR2 FQGTGA come from the germline V gene. J gave up 9 bases and V 5 bases, and 7 bases lay outside the gene matches. Here the CDR3 reads CASSLDTSGTQYF. CDR3 nucleotides: TGTGCCAGCAGCCTAGATACTAGCGGAACGCAGTATTTT.

The chain recombines TRBV28 with TRBJ2-7; unclear D gene. The CDR3 extends over 13 amino acids. The germline V and J ends were trimmed by 7 bases and 6 bases, with 16 bases remaining between them. In germline, CDR1 is MDHEN, CDR2 SYDVKM. The CDR3 nucleotides are TGTGCCAGCACCCCCCAGCTACCGGGCGAGCAGTACTTC. Its translation: CASTPQLPGEQYF.

The chain employs TRBV5-1 and TRBJ2-1; tentatively, D is TRBD2 (5 bases). Germline-derived CDR1 and CDR2 are SGHRS and YFSETQ. This CDR3 comprises 15 residues. With 0 bases removed from V and 5 bases from J, the gap between germline ends came to 12 bases. Written as DNA, the CDR3 is TGCGCCAGCAGCTTGGCCTTCTCCGGGAACAATGAGCAGTTCTTC. This sequence encodes CASSLAFSGNNEQFF.

V is TRBV3-1 (or the pseudogene TRBV3-2) and J is TRBJ2-7, with 8 nucleotides matching TRBD1. CDR1 is LGHDT and CDR2 is YNNKEL in the germline V gene (reference sequence). J lost 5 bases, V lost 4 bases, and 10 bases had no gene match. The CDR3 totals 15 residues. CDR3 DNA: TGTGCCAGCAGCCCCCCGGGACAGGCCGGGCACGAGCAGTACTTC. As protein: CASSPPGQAGHEQYF.

The chain carries TRBV5-8 and TRBJ1-2, with TRBD1 as a possible D gene (5 bases). The germline V and J ends were trimmed by 4 bases and 4 bases, with 11 bases remaining between them. The CDR3 loop spans 13 amino acids. Germline lookup yields CDR1 SGHTS and CDR2 YDEGEE. CDR3 sequence: CASSRQISYGYTF. The CDR3 DNA reads TGTGCCAGCAGCCGACAGATATCCTATGGCTACACCTTC.

The chain recombines TRBV19 with TRBJ1-5; TRBD1 matches at 7 bases. The CDR3 is 13 residues long. V trimming: 7 bases; J trimming: 7 bases; junction bases outside the gene matches: 7. CDR1 is LNHDA, CDR2 SQIVND, per germline (reference sequence). CDR3: CASTLRQGQPQHF. The DNA of the CDR3 is TGTGCCAGTACCCTCCGACAGGGCCAGCCCCAGCATTTT.

This rearrangement joins TRBV20-1 to TRBJ2-3, with 11 bases lining up with TRBD2. Germline CDR1 and CDR2: DFQATT and SNEGSKA (reference sequence). V was clipped by 3 bases and J by 0 bases; unmatched bases: 5. The CDR3 consists of 16 residues. CDR3 DNA: TGCAGTGCTAGTGTTTGGACTAGCGGGAGCACAGATACGCAGTATTTT. Amino acid sequence: CSASVWTSGSTDTQYF.

The chain uses TRBV9 and TRBJ1-2; 8 nucleotides match TRBD1. CDR3 length equals 15 residues. CDR1 is SGDLS and CDR2 is YYNGEE in the germline V gene. Trimming took 4 bases from V and 3 from J; bases not matched to a gene: 8. CDR3 in DNA: TGTGCCAGCAGCCCACGAGTGGGACAGGACTATGGCTACACCTTC. Translated: CASSPRVGQDYGYTF.

The V and J genes are TRBV2 and TRBJ1-5; no firm D call. Germline CDR1 SNHLY, CDR2 FYNNEI. V was trimmed by 5 bases and J by 8 bases, leaving 16 bases between them. The CDR3 totals 14 residues. The CDR3 loop reads CASSKLFGSEPQHF. DNA for the CDR3: TGTGCCAGCAGTAAACTGTTTGGTTCGGAGCCCCAGCATTTT. The whole variable domain, filled in from reference TRBV2 and TRBJ1-5, reads EPEVTQTPSHQVTQMGQEVILRCVPISNHLYFYWYRQILGQKVEFLVSFYNNEISEKSEIFDDQFSVERPDGSNFTLKIRSTKLEDSAMYFCASSKLFGSEPQHFGDGTRLSIL.

This sequence joins TRBV4-2 and TRBJ2-1; possibly TRBD2 for D (6 bases). The germline V gene encodes CDR1 LGHNA and CDR2 YNFKEQ. V was clipped by 1 base and J by 7 bases, with 17 bases between them. This CDR3 region has 16 residues. CDR3 amino acids: CASSQVGGAKLNEQFF. CDR3 in DNA: TGTGCCAGCAGCCAAGTCGGCGGGGCTAAGTTGAATGAGCAGTTCTTC.

This clone came up once. V is TRBV19 and J is TRBJ1-1; 8 nucleotides align to TRBD1. Germline V gene lookup returns CDR1 LNHDA and CDR2 SQIVND (reference sequence). The CDR3 contains 15 residues. The V and J ends lost 6 bases and 0 bases, in that order; junction bases with no gene match: 6. CDR3 residues: CASRTAGGMNTEAFF. CDR3 bases: TGTGCCAGTAGAACCGCAGGGGGCATGAACACTGAAGCTTTCTTT.

This chain uses TRBV6-6 with TRBJ1-2; 7 positions match TRBD1. This CDR3 is built from 15 residues. Per the germline V gene, CDR1 is MNHNY and CDR2 is SVGAGI (reference sequence). Germline trimming cut 3 bases from V and 7 bases from J; bases unmatched to any gene: 11. The CDR3 is CASSYLQGDAAGYTF. As DNA, the CDR3 is TGTGCCAGCAGTTATCTCCAGGGGGATGCCGCTGGCTACACCTTC.

A few counts support this clone. This chain connects TRBV30 to TRBJ2-2; 10 positions match TRBD2. With 0 bases clipped from V and 6 bases from J, the junction kept 4 bases outside the gene matches. CDR3 length equals 15 residues. Germline assignment: CDR1 GTSNPN and CDR2 SVGIG (reference sequence). As DNA, the CDR3 is TGTGCCTGGAGTGTCCCTAGCGGGAGCCCCGGGGAGCTGTTTTTT. Translating it yields CAWSVPSGSPGELFF.

The J gene is TRBJ1-3, the V gene TRBV7-9; tentatively, D is TRBD1 (5 bases). The germline V gene encodes CDR1 SEHNR and CDR2 FQNEAQ (reference sequence). V lost 1 base, J lost 4 bases, and 14 bases lay in between. This CDR3 is 16 amino acids long. CDR3 nucleotide sequence: TGTGCCAGCAGCTTAGGCCTGGCAAAGGGGGGAAACACCATATATTTT. This translates into CASSLGLAKGGNTIYF. The full variable domain, with the rest looked up from reference TRBV7-9 and TRBJ1-3, is DTGVSQNPRHKITKRGQNVTFRCDPISEHNRLYWYRQTLGQGPEFLTYFQNEAQLEKSRLLSDRFSAERPKGSFSTLEIQRTEQGDSAMYLCASSLGLAKGGNTIYFGEGSWLTVV.

CDR3 DNA: TGTGCCAGCAGCTTGGGAGACAGGGATAATGAAAAACTGTTTTTT. This gives the protein CASSLGDRDNEKLFF. J is TRBJ1-4 and V is TRBV7-9; 7 bases align to TRBD1. Trimming at V came to 3 bases and at J to 4 bases, leaving 5 bases not matched to a gene. The germline V gene has CDR1 SEHNR and CDR2 FQNEAQ (reference sequence). CDR3 length: 15 amino acids.